This TCR beta chain was found in a study of vaccination and CD4 T cells after COVID-19. At the level of the study: Overlapping spike peptides served as the stimulus for the cells. These peptides came from SARS-CoV-2 and from the common cold coronaviruses HCoV-NL63, HCoV-OC43 and HCoV-229E.

The CDR3 has 13 residues. Germline assignment: CDR1 SGHTA and CDR2 FQGNSA. V lost 5 bases and J 6 bases, leaving 14 bases between the germline ends. The Oncomine TCR Beta short-read assay was applied to DNA of cultured CD4+ T cells. From the PCR reads, TCRdb called clonotypes with MiXCR, one entry per CDR3 protein. The sample yields about 25,000 distinct CDR3 sequences, 28% seen once. This sample's time point: late sampling 161 to 241 days after vaccination in a few convalescent patients. The treatment denotes: approximately nine-day PBMC culture with coronavirus spike peptide pools or control peptides (ViraFEST assay). Cell culture was performed with around 2 million PBMCs per well in the presence of about 10 IU/ml IL-2 and 10 ug/ml peptide pools. Having spent 10 days in culture, CD4+ T cells were then isolated by negative selection. Comments on this clonotype: No antigen is known for it.

The TCR comes from a human donor who had recovered from COVID-19. Specimen: CD4+ T cells from blood, cultured in vitro, collected about 7 months after SARS-CoV-2 vaccination. The rearrangement uses TRBV7-2 and TRBJ2-7, with D possibly being TRBD2 (5 bases). The CDR3 sequence: CASSLVARGEQYF. In nucleotides, the CDR3 is TGTGCCAGCAGCCTAGTTGCACGGGGCGAGCAGTACTTC.